Listed here are 9 T cell receptor beta chains from one sample, sequenced in a study of blood T cell repertoires in COVID-19. Here immunoSEQ multiplex PCR was the method, and the copy in TCRdb shows in-frame clones only, minus some. The sample has approximately 210,000 clones, approximately 80% seen once; the top ten hold around 4.7%. Sample: PBMCs or T cells enriched from blood (not recorded which). These receptors came from a man aged 30 to 39 with acute COVID-19.

The chain has TRBV14 and TRBJ1-1; 7 positions agree with TRBD1. CDR1 is SGHDN, CDR2 FVKESK, per germline. Trimming at V came to 4 bases and at J to 6 bases, leaving 5 bases not matched to a gene. CDR3 length: 13 amino acids. CDR3 nucleotide sequence: TGTGCCAGCAGCCGAAACAGGGGTTCTGAAGCTTTCTTT. This translates into CASSRNRGSEAFF.

Only a few counts were recorded for this clone. The chain uses TRBV3-1 (or the pseudogene TRBV3-2) and TRBJ2-7; D not resolved. The CDR3 contains 11 residues. The germline CDR1 and CDR2 sequences are LGHDT and YNNKEL (reference sequence). The V end was cut by 4 bases, the J end by 6 bases, with 7 bases between. CDR3 sequence reads: CASSRSSEQYF. The CDR3 DNA follows: TGTGCCAGCAGCCGTTCGTCCGAGCAGTACTTC.

This chain links TRBV11-3 with TRBJ2-3; TRBD2 matches 10 bases. The junction had 10 bases not matched to a gene; V was cut back by 2 bases and J by 2 bases. The germline gives CDR1 SGHNT, CDR2 YENEEA. The CDR3 has 18 residues. The CDR3 sequence is CASSLFSGGLHITDTQYF. The CDR3 coding sequence is TGTGCCAGCAGCTTATTTAGCGGGGGGCTACATATCACAGATACGCAGTATTTT.

This chain links TRBV10-3 with TRBJ2-7, with D perhaps TRBD1 (5 bases). Trimming cost V 2 bases and J 1 base, with 12 bases left between them. The CDR3 has 15 amino acids. The V gene's germline CDR1 is ENHRY and CDR2 SYGVKD. Here the CDR3 DNA reads TGTGCCATCAGTGAGAAGGGGTGGGGTTCCTACGAGCAGTACTTC. Protein product: CAISEKGWGSYEQYF.

The chain joins TRBV5-4 to TRBJ2-1; 7 bases are a match to TRBD2. Losses at the gene ends were 0 bases for V and 8 bases for J; bases not matched to a gene: 5. The germline V gene has CDR1 SGHNT and CDR2 YYREEE (reference sequence). The CDR3 is 14 residues long. The CDR3 DNA sequence: TGTGCCAGCAGCTTGGTGGGGGGGAGGGATGAGCAGTTCTTC. Its protein is CASSLVGGRDEQFF.

The gene calls are TRBV5-1 and TRBJ2-1, with 12 nucleotides matching TRBD2. V trimming: 3 bases; J trimming: 8 bases; junction bases outside the gene matches: 6. This CDR3 has 15 amino acids. Germline CDR1 reads SGHRS; CDR2 reads YFSETQ. As DNA, the CDR3 is TGCGCCAGCAGCTCCGGACTAGCGGGAAGCTATGAGCAGTTCTTC. Encoded protein: CASSSGLAGSYEQFF.

This chain uses TRBV6-5 with TRBJ1-1; the D gene is possibly TRBD1 (6 bases). Deletions cut 10 bases from V and 1 base from J, with 13 bases between. Germline CDR1 is MNHEY and CDR2 is SVGAGI. The CDR3 consists of 13 residues. CDR3 loop: CAIGRGPNTEAFF. In DNA form, the CDR3 reads TGTGCCATCGGGCGGGGGCCGAACACTGAAGCTTTCTTT.

V usage is TRBV5-1 and J usage is TRBJ2-2; no clear D. Germline V gene data show CDR1 as SGHRS and CDR2 as YFSETQ. CDR3 size: 15 residues. V gave up 0 bases and J gave up 1 base, with 7 bases separating them. CDR3 sequence: CASSLVKQNTGELFF. The CDR3 coding sequence is TGCGCCAGCAGCTTGGTTAAACAGAACACCGGGGAGCTGTTTTTT. The full variable domain, with the rest looked up from reference TRBV5-1 and TRBJ2-2, is KAGVTQTPRYLIKTRGQQVTLSCSPISGHRSVSWYQQTPGQGLQFLFEYFSETQRNKGNFPGRFSGRQFSNSRSEMNVSTLELGDSALYLCASSLVKQNTGELFFGEGSRLTVL.

This rearrangement joins TRBV9 to TRBJ1-6; tentatively, D is TRBD1 (6 bases). V was cut by 4 bases and J by 5 bases, with 10 bases left in between. Germline CDR1 SGDLS, CDR2 YYNGEE. There are 14 residues in the CDR3. The CDR3 bases are TGTGCCAGCAGCCTAGGACAGAATAATTCACCCCTCCACTTT. Translation: CASSLGQNNSPLHF. Together with reference TRBV9 and TRBJ1-6, the CDR3 gives the full variable domain: DSGVTQTPKHLITATGQRVTLRCSPRSGDLSVYWYQQSLDQGLQFLIQYYNGEERAKGNILERFSAQQFPDLHSELNLSSLELGDSALYFCASSLGQNNSPLHFGNGTRLTVT.